This T cell receptor beta chain was identified in a study of cytomegalovirus exposure and HLA in healthy donors. Libraries were prepared by immunoSEQ multiplex PCR; TCRdb keeps only in-frame clonotypes and omits some of them. The data show some 70,000 clones, around 95% seen once. Germline V gene data show CDR1 as KGHSH and CDR2 as LQKENI. This CDR3 is built from 16 residues. V was shortened by 3 bases and J by 0 bases, with 14 bases between the two germline ends. This clone was counted a single time. Its specificity is not known. Whole-study results and caveats: In vitro assays verified that three CMV-associated chains recognized CMV antigens specifically. Researchers catalogued under 200 TCR beta chains as cytomegalovirus-associated.

The donors belonged to the approximately 120-subject validation cohort, separate from the roughly 700-subject first cohort. Sequences were obtained from PBMCs. The clonotype originates from a man between 18 and 29 years old in good health and CMV-seronegative. V usage is TRBV18 and J usage is TRBJ1-1; D may be TRBD1 (5 bases). The CDR3 sequence: CASSPPAGKLNTEAFF. The CDR3 bases are TGTGCCAGCTCACCGCCGGCAGGGAAGTTGAACACTGAAGCTTTCTTT.